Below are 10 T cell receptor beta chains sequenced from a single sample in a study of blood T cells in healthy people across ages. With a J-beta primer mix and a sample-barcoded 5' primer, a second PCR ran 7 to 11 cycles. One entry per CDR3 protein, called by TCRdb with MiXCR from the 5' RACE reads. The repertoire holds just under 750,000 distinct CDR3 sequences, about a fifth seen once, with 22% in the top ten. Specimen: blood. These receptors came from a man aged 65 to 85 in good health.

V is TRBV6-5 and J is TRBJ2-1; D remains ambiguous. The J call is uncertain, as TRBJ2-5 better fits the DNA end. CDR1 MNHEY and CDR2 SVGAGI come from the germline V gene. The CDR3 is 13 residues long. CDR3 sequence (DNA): TGTGCCAGCAGTTACTCGGCAACAAGGACCCAGTACTTC. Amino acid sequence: CASSYSATRTQYF.

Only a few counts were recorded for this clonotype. CDR3 amino acids: CASSSGQTNYGYTF. The CDR3, as DNA: TGTGCCAGCAGCTCGGGACAGACAAACTATGGCTACACCTTC. V and J are TRBV5-6 and TRBJ1-2, with TRBD1 identical over 7 bases. In germline, CDR1 is SGHDT, CDR2 YYEEEE. The ends lost 3 bases at V and 2 bases at J; junction bases unmatched: 4. This CDR3 comprises 14 residues.

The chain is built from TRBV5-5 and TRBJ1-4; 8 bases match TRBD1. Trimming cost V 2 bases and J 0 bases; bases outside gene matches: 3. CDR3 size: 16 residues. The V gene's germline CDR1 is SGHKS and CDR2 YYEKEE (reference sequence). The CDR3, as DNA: TGTGCCAGCAGCTTACGACAGGGGACAACTAATGAAAAACTGTTTTTT. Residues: CASSLRQGTTNEKLFF.

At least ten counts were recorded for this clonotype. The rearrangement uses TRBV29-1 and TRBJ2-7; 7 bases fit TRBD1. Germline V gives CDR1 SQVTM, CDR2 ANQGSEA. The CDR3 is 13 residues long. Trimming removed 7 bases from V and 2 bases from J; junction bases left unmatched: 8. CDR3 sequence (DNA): TGCAGCGCTGGGGACAGCCATACCTACGAGCAGTACGTC. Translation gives CSAGDSHTYEQYV.

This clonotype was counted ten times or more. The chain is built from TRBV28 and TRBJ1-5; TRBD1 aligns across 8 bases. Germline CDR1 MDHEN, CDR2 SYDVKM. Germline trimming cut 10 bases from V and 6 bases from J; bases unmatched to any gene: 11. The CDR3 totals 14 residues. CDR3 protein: CAITGQGWGQPQHF. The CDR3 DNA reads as TGTGCCATAACCGGACAGGGCTGGGGTCAGCCCCAGCATTTT.

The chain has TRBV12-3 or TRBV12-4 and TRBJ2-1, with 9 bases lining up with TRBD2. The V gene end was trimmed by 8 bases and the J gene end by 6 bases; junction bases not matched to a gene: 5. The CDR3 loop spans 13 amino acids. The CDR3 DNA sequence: TGTGCCAGCGGGCGGGGGGGAGGCAATGAGCAGTTCTTC. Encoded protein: CASGRGGGNEQFF.

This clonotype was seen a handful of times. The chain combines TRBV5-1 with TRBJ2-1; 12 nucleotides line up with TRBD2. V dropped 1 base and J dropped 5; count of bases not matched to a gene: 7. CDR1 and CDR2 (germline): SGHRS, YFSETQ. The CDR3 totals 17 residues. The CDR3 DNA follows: TGCGCCAGCAGCTTGATCCTAGCGGGAGGGACTCACAATGAGCAGTTCTTC. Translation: CASSLILAGGTHNEQFF.

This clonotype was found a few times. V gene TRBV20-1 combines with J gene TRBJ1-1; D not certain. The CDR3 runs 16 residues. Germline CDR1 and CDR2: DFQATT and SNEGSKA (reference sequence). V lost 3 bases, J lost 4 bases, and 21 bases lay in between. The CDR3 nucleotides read TGCAGTGCTAGGGCCCGGAAAAGTGAACCGGGCACTGAAGCTTTCTTT. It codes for CSARARKSEPGTEAFF.

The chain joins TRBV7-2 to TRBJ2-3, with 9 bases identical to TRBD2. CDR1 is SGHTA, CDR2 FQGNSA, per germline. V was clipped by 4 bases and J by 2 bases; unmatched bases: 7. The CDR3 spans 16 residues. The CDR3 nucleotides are TGTGCCAGCAGCTCACCTAGCGGGGCAAACACAGATACGCAGTATTTT. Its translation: CASSSPSGANTDTQYF. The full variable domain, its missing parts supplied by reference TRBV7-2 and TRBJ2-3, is GAGVSQSPSNKVTEKGKDVELRCDPISGHTALYWYRQSLGQGLEFLIYFQGNSAPDKSGLPSDRFSAERTGGSVSTLTIQRTQQEDSAVYLCASSSPSGANTDTQYFGPGTRLTVL.

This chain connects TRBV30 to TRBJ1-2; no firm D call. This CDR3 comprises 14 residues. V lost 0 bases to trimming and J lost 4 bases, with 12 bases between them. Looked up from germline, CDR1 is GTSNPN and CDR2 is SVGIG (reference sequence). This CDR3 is CAWSVLRGAYGYTF. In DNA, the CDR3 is TGTGCCTGGAGTGTACTCCGGGGTGCCTATGGCTACACCTTC. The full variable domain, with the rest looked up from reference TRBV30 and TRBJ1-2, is SQTIHQWPATLVQPVGSPLSLECTVEGTSNPNLYWYRQAAGRGLQLLFYSVGIGQISSEVPQNLSASRPQDRQFILSSKKLLLSDSGFYLCAWSVLRGAYGYTFGSGTRLTVV.